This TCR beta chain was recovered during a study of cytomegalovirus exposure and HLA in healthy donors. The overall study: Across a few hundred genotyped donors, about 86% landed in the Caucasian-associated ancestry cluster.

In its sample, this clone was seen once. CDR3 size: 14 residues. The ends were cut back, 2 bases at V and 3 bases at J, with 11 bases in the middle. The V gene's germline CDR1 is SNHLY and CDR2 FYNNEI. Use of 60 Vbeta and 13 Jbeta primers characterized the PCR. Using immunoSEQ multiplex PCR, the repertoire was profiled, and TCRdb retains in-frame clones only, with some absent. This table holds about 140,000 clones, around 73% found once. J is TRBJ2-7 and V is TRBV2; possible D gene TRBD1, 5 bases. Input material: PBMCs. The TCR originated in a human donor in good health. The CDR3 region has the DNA TGTGCCAGCAGTGAACCAGGGTTCAACTACGAGCAGTACTTC. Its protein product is CASSEPGFNYEQYF.